A selection of T cell receptor beta chains follows, all from one sample in a study of response to subunit inactivated influenza vaccine. A single record per CDR3 protein comes from TCRdb applying MiXCR to the RT-PCR reads. Among 600,000 to 850,000 distinct CDR3 sequences listed, about 15% were seen once. This material consisted of PBMCs from blood, taken 14 to 15 days before vaccination. These receptors were obtained from a man between 45 and 60 years old who received an inactivated influenza vaccine. The CDR3 runs from the conserved cysteine through the conserved F or W. Each record gives: clone size, V gene, J gene, CDR3 protein. Rows may omit the clone size; those that give it use once, few, many or a size class.

NA	TRBV20-1	TRBJ2-7	CSASTDRHYEQYF
NA	TRBV5-1	TRBJ2-2	CASSETSRGGGELFF
many	TRBV12-3/TRBV12-4	TRBJ2-3	CASSLDGYQDTQYF
few	TRBV5-1	TRBJ2-1	CASSQLQGRYNEQFF
NA	TRBV9	TRBJ2-7	CASSASGNGLYEQYF
few	TRBV10-3	TRBJ2-2	CAIRRQGIGELFF
few	TRBV29-1	TRBJ2-3	CSEGRTSTDTQYF
few	TRBV12-3/TRBV12-4	TRBJ1-3	CASRGQGAFGNTIYF
few	TRBV28	TRBJ2-7	CASSALTGTGVPYEQYF
once	TRBV20-1	TRBJ1-5	CSASGQAYSNQPQHF
NA	TRBV20-1	TRBJ2-1	CSAGTGAPYNEQFF
few	TRBV5-1	TRBJ2-1	CASSLVRTANNEQFF
NA	TRBV6-1	TRBJ1-5	CASIRERGSGNQPQHF
NA	TRBV10-3	TRBJ2-1	CAISESGGPGRGEQFF
many	TRBV29-1	TRBJ2-7	CSAWAEREQYF
NA	TRBV5-1	TRBJ1-1	CASRQATRFTEAFF
few	TRBV7-2	TRBJ2-3	CASKAGLTDTQYF
many	TRBV20-1	TRBJ1-5	CSANDMNNQPQHF
few	TRBV12-3/TRBV12-4	TRBJ2-3	CASRRPTGGGGGSTDTQYF
few	TRBV20-1	TRBJ1-1	CSASNTKNTEAFF
NA	TRBV20-1	TRBJ2-7	CSARGRLDSSYEQYF
many	TRBV5-1	TRBJ2-1	CASSLLRVSYNEQFF
few	TRBV11-1	TRBJ1-1	CASSRTSLRGGWEATEAFF
few	TRBV28	TRBJ2-2	CASRRQRNTGELFF
NA	TRBV6-5	TRBJ1-1	CASSWGYRGTEAFF
many	TRBV7-9	TRBJ2-5	CASSGTVGETQYF
NA	TRBV29-1	TRBJ2-3	CSVEAGTSRTDTQYF
once	TRBV6-1	TRBJ2-2	CASSRSGTGVAGELFF
many	TRBV3-1	TRBJ2-2	CASSQVVGGTGELFF
many	TRBV18	TRBJ2-5	CASSPLSGDNQYF
few	TRBV12-3/TRBV12-4	TRBJ2-3	CASSLRPAGTDTQYF
many	TRBV25-1	TRBJ1-1	CASSESTKAFF
NA	TRBV6-2/TRBV6-3	TRBJ2-7	CASSYWIGTGSLRNEQYF
NA	TRBV12-3/TRBV12-4	TRBJ2-7	CASSLRAASRWEQYF
few	TRBV20-1	TRBJ2-7	CSAHRGGGRRGEQYF
few	TRBV6-2/TRBV6-3	TRBJ2-4	CASSYVGLAKNIQYF
NA	TRBV6-5	TRBJ2-3	CASSYSRGASTDTQYF
many	TRBV7-2	TRBJ1-1	CASSLEAFLNTEAFF
few	TRBV4-3	TRBJ2-3	CASSQTTSGLSDTQYF
many	TRBV20-1	TRBJ2-1	CSELRSGGNEQFF
few	TRBV7-2	TRBJ2-1	CASSLAASSGHNEQFF
many	TRBV29-1	TRBJ1-2	CSVEVPGRRYGYTF
many	TRBV4-1	TRBJ1-2	CASSQEGQSYGYTF
many	TRBV5-1	TRBJ2-3	CASSFGLAGLEATDTQYF
few	TRBV19	TRBJ2-6	CASSIRGGAGANVLTF
many	TRBV14	TRBJ1-4	CASSQVGSTATNEKLFF
NA	TRBV28	TRBJ2-3	CASPPSGRGSTDTQYF
few	TRBV10-3	TRBJ1-1	CAIIGTDSEAFF
few	TRBV29-1	TRBJ2-2	CSVGKGPTGELFF
NA	TRBV5-1	TRBJ1-1	CASSSRGQPNTEAFF
few	TRBV11-2	TRBJ2-7	CASSPGDRMVGEQYF
many	TRBV4-3	TRBJ1-5	CASSHGVRTCNQPQHF
few	TRBV6-1	TRBJ2-2	CASSELGSGELFF
NA	TRBV6-1	TRBJ2-2	CASSKSSGGAGTGELFF
many	TRBV29-1	TRBJ2-1	CSVLQGGVDEQFF
NA	TRBV12-3/TRBV12-4	TRBJ2-5	CASSISGYQETQYF
few	TRBV27	TRBJ2-7	CASSSGQGGWVEQYF